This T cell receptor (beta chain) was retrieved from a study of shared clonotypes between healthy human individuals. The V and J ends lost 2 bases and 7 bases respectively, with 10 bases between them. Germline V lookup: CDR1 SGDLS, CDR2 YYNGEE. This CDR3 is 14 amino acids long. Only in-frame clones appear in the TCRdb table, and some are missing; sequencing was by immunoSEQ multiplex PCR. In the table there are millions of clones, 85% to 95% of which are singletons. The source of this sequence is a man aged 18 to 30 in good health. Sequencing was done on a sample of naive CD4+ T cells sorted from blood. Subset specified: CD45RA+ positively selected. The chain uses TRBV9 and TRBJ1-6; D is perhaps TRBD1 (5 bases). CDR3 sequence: CASSVGDQNSPLHF. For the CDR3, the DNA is TGTGCCAGCAGCGTGGGGGACCAAAATTCACCCCTCCACTTT.